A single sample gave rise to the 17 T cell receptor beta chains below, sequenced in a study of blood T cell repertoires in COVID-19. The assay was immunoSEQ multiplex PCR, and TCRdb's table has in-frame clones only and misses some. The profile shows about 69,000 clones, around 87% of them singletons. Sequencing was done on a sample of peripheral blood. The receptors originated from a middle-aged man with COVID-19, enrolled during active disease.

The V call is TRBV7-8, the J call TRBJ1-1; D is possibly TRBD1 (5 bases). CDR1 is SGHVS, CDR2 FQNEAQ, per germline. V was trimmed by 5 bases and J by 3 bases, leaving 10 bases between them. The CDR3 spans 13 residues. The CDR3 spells CASSGGWDTEAFF. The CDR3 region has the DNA TGTGCCAGCAGCGGGGGGTGGGACACTGAAGCTTTCTTT.

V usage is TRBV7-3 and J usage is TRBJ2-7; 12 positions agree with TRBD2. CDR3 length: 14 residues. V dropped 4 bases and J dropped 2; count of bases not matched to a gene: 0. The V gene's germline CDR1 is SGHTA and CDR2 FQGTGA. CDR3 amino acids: CASSSSGGAYEQYF. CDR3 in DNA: TGTGCCAGCAGCTCTAGCGGGGGGGCCTACGAGCAGTACTTC.

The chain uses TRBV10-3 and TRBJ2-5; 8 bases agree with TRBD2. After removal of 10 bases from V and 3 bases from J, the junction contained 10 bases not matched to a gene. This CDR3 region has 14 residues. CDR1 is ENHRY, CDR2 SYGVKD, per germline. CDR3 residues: CATESGSIEETQYF. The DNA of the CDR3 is TGTGCCACGGAGAGCGGGAGTATTGAAGAGACCCAGTACTTC.

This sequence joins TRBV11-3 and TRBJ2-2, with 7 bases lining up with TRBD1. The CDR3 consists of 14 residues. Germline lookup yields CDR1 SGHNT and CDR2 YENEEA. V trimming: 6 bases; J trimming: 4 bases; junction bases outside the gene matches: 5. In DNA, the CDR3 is TGTGCCAGCAGAAGACAGGGTAGCACCGGGGAGCTGTTTTTT. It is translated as CASRRQGSTGELFF. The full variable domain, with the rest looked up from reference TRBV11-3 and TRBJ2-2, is EAGVVQSPRYKIIEKKQPVAFWCNPISGHNTLYWYLQNLGQGPELLIRYENEEAVDDSQLPKDRFSAERLKGVDSTLKIQPAELGDSAVYLCASRRQGSTGELFFGEGSRLTVL.

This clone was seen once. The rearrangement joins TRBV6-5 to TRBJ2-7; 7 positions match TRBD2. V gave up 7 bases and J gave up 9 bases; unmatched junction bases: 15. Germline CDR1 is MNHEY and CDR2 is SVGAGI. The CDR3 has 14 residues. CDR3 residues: CASTSLGLAGVQYF. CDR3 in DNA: TGTGCCAGCACTTCTTTGGGCCTTGCGGGGGTGCAGTACTTC.

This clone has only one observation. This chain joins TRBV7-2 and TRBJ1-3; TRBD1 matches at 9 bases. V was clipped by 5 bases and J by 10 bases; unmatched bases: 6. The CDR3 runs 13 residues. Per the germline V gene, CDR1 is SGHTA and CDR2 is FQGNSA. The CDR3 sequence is CASSQGTGPTIYF. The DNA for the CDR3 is TGTGCCAGCAGCCAAGGGACAGGGCCAACCATATATTTT.

As DNA, the CDR3 is TGTGCCAGCTCAACATACACAGAAGATACGCAGTATTTT. It translates to CASSTYTEDTQYF. This rearrangement joins TRBV18 to TRBJ2-3; no reliable D call. The ends were cut back, 5 bases at V and 5 bases at J, with 11 bases in the middle. Looked up from germline, CDR1 is KGHSH and CDR2 is LQKENI. This CDR3 contains 13 residues. Full variable domain (rest looked up from reference TRBV18 and TRBJ2-3): NAGVMQNPRHLVRRRGQEARLRCSPMKGHSHVYWYRQLPEEGLKFMVYLQKENIIDESGMPKERFSAEFPKEGPSILRIQQVVRGDSAAYFCASSTYTEDTQYFGPGTRLTVL.

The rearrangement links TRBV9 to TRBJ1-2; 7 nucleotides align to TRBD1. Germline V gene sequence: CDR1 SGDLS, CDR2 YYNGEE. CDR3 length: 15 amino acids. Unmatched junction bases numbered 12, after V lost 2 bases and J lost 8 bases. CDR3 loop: CASSVPSTGTRGYTF. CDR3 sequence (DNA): TGTGCCAGCAGCGTCCCATCGACAGGGACACGCGGCTACACCTTC.

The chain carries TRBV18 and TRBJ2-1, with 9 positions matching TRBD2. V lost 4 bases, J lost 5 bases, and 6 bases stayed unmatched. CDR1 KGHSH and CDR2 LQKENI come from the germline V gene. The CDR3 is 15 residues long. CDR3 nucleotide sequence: TGTGCCAGCTCACAAGGGACTAGCTATAACAATGAGCAGTTCTTC. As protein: CASSQGTSYNNEQFF.

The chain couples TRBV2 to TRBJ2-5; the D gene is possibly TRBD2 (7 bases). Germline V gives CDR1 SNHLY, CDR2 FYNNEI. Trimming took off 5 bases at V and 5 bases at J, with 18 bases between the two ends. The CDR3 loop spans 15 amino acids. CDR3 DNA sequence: TGTGCCAGCAGTCCGACGGGGGGCCCGGAGGAGACCCAGTACTTC. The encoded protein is CASSPTGGPEETQYF. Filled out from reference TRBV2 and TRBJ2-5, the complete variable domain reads EPEVTQTPSHQVTQMGQEVILRCVPISNHLYFYWYRQILGQKVEFLVSFYNNEISEKSEIFDDQFSVERPDGSNFTLKIRSTKLEDSAMYFCASSPTGGPEETQYFGPGTRLLVL.

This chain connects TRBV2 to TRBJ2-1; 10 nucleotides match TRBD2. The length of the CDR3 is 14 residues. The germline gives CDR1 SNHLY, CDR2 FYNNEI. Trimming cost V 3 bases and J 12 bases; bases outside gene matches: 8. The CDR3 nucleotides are TGTGCCAGCAGTGAGCGGCTAGCGGGGGAGTCGCAGTTCTTC. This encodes CASSERLAGESQFF.

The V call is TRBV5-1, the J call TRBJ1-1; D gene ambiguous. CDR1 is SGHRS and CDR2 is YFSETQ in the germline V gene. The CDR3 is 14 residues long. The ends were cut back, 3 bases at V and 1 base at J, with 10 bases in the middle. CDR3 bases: TGCGCCAGCAGCTGGAGCGGCGGGAACACTGAAGCTTTCTTT. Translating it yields CASSWSGGNTEAFF.

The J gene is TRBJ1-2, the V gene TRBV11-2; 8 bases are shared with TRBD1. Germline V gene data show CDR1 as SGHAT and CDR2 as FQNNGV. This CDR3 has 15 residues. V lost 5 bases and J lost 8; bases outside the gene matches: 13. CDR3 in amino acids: CASSKNQGALEGYTF. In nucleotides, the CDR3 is TGTGCCAGCAGCAAAAATCAGGGGGCTTTGGAAGGCTACACCTTC.

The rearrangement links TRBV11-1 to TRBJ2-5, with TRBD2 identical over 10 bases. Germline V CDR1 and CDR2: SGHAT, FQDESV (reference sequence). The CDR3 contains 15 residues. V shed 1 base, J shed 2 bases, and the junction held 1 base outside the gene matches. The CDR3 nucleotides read TGTGCCAGCAGCTTAGGGACTAGCGGACAAGAGACCCAGTACTTC. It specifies CASSLGTSGQETQYF.

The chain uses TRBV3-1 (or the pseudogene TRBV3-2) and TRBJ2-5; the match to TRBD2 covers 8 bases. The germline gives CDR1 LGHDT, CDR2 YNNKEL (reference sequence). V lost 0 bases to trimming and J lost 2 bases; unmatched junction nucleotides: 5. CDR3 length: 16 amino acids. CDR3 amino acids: CASSQEISGAQETQYF. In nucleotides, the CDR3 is TGTGCCAGCAGCCAAGAAATTAGCGGGGCTCAAGAGACCCAGTACTTC.

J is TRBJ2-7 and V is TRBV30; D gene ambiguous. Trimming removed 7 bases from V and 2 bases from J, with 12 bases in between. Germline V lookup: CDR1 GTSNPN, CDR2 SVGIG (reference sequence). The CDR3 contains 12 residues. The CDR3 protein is CASSQGAYEQYF. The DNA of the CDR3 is TGTGCCTCTAGTCAAGGCGCCTACGAGCAGTACTTC.

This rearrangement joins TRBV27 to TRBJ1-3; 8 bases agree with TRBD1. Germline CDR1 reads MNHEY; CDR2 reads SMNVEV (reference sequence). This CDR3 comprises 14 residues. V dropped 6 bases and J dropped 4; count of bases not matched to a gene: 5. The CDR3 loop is CASSLTGAGNTIYF. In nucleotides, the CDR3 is TGTGCCAGCAGCTTGACAGGGGCGGGAAACACCATATATTTT.